The 24 T cell receptor beta chains presented below share a single source sample, sequenced in a study of beta chain features in type 1 diabetes listed by TCRdb under 2018. The library was generated by the immunoSEQ multiplex PCR assay. The entire isolated RNA was reverse transcribed using the High Capacity cDNA Reverse Transcription Kit, and thus expressed TCRB transcripts were sequenced. Held by TCRdb, this immuneACCESS table contains in-frame sequences only and omits some clones. Under half of the omission traces to an unresolved V gene where checked; the cause of the rest is unknown. The sample table records approximately 300,000 clones; roughly 11% of these occur just once. The biggest ten clones account for 0.015% of the sample. The sequenced sample consisted of naive CD4+ T cells from blood. This specimen's cell subset or site label, interpreted: true naive CD4+ T cells. These receptors were obtained from a woman under 40 in good health.

The chain joins TRBV7-2 to TRBJ2-1, with a tentative D call TRBD2 (6 bases). The CDR3 runs 16 residues. Germline loops: CDR1 SGHTA, CDR2 FQGNSA. V lost 3 bases to trimming and J lost 4 bases, with 16 bases between them. The CDR3 nucleotides read TGTGCCAGCAGCTTGGGGACTCAACTACCATACAATGAGCAGTTCTTC. Its translation is CASSLGTQLPYNEQFF.

Only a few counts were recorded for this clone. The chain employs TRBV14 and TRBJ2-3, with D possibly matching TRBD1 (5 bases). The CDR3 length is 14 residues. Germline CDR1 SGHDN, CDR2 FVKESK. Between the trimmed V and J ends, which lost 3 bases and 7 bases, there was a span of 14 bases. This CDR3 is CASSQIRTSHTQYF. The CDR3 DNA is TGTGCCAGCAGCCAGATTAGGACATCACATACGCAGTATTTT.

This clone was counted only a few times. The chain links TRBV5-1 to TRBJ1-5; 10 nucleotides line up with TRBD1. V lost 3 bases and J lost 2; bases outside the gene matches: 2. Germline loops: CDR1 SGHRS, CDR2 YFSETQ. CDR3 length equals 15 residues. The CDR3, as DNA: TGCGCCAGCAGCTCCGGGACAGGGGGCAATCAGCCCCAGCATTTT. This codes for CASSSGTGGNQPQHF.

This clone was recorded a few times. The CDR3 nucleotides read TGTGCCAGCAGCCAAGAGGCACGGGGAGAGACCCAGTACTTC. Protein product: CASSQEARGETQYF. The chain uses TRBV14 and TRBJ2-5; a weak D match, TRBD2 (5 bases). The germline V gene encodes CDR1 SGHDN and CDR2 FVKESK. Deletions cut 0 bases from V and 4 bases from J, with 9 bases between. CDR3 length equals 14 residues. Based on the CDR3 plus reference TRBV14 and TRBJ2-5, the full variable domain is EAGVTQFPSHSVIEKGQTVTLRCDPISGHDNLYWYRRVMGKEIKFLLHFVKESKQDESGMPNNRFLAERTGGTYSTLKVQPAELEDSGVYFCASSQEARGETQYFGPGTRLLVL.

This clone was found a few times. V and J are TRBV7-2 and TRBJ2-1; 10 bases are shared with TRBD2. CDR1 SGHTA and CDR2 FQGNSA come from the germline V gene. V trimming: 7 bases; J trimming: 9 bases; junction bases outside the gene matches: 12. This CDR3 spans 15 amino acids. CDR3 bases: TGTGCCAGCACCACCGGACTAGCGGAGGCCACTGAGCAGTTCTTC. Its translation: CASTTGLAEATEQFF.

This clone has a handful of counts. This rearrangement joins TRBV7-6 to TRBJ2-2; perhaps TRBD1 as D (6 bases). V shed 2 bases and J shed 2 bases, with 9 bases lying between them. Germline V CDR1 and CDR2: SGHVS, FNYEAQ. This CDR3 region has 15 residues. The CDR3 DNA reads TGTGCCAGCAGCTTATCAGGGGTTAACACCGGGGAGCTGTTTTTT. Amino acid sequence: CASSLSGVNTGELFF.

The sample holds a few counts of this clone. The genes are TRBV4-2 and TRBJ2-3; D is unresolved. The V gene lost 0 bases and the J gene lost 7 bases, with 11 bases spanning the gap. The CDR3 length is 14 residues. Germline V CDR1 and CDR2: LGHNA, YNFKEQ. The CDR3 nucleotides read TGTGCCAGCAGCCAAGATACGACATTGAATACGCAGTATTTT. It specifies CASSQDTTLNTQYF.

This clone has a handful of counts. The genes are TRBV5-1 and TRBJ2-1; 14 nucleotides align to TRBD2. The J segment lost 15 bases and the V segment lost 6 bases, leaving 17 bases of the junction unmatched. CDR1 is SGHRS and CDR2 is YFSETQ in the germline V gene. The CDR3 has 16 residues. The CDR3 DNA follows: TGCGCCAGCAACCTTATCCCCGGGACTAGCGGGAGTGAGGGGTTCTTC. It translates to CASNLIPGTSGSEGFF.

The V and J genes are TRBV7-9 and TRBJ2-1; 8 bases are shared with TRBD2. The CDR3 contains 19 residues. Germline CDR1 is SEHNR and CDR2 is FQNEAQ (reference sequence). V lost 3 bases and J lost 0; bases outside the gene matches: 13. CDR3 DNA: TGTGCCAGCAGCTTTGTGGTGGGACTAGGCGGCAGCTCCTACAATGAGCAGTTCTTC. Protein sequence: CASSFVVGLGGSSYNEQFF.

The V call is TRBV7-9, the J call TRBJ2-5; 11 nucleotides line up with TRBD1. CDR1 and CDR2 from the germline V gene are SEHNR and FQNEAQ (reference sequence). The CDR3 is 18 residues long. J was trimmed by 2 bases and V by 0 bases; bases with no gene match: 8. Here the CDR3 reads CASSLAEFRDRGQETQYF. CDR3 coding DNA: TGTGCCAGCAGCTTAGCGGAATTCCGGGACAGGGGGCAAGAGACCCAGTACTTC.

This clone has more than one count but fewer than ten. As DNA, the CDR3 is TGTGCCAGCATCCGAGGACAGGGGGACTTCTATGGCTACACCTTC. Its protein is CASIRGQGDFYGYTF. The chain couples TRBV6-5 to TRBJ1-2; 10 nucleotides align to TRBD1. Germline V gives CDR1 MNHEY, CDR2 SVGAGI. This CDR3 has 15 amino acids. J was trimmed by 4 bases and V by 7 bases; bases with no gene match: 9.

This clone appeared a few times. Other DNA variants within this sample encode the same CDR3. The V call is TRBV7-9, the J call TRBJ1-5; 11 nucleotides line up with TRBD1. CDR3 length: 15 residues. Germline CDR1 is SEHNR and CDR2 is FQNEAQ (reference sequence). V was clipped by 3 bases and J by 4 bases; unmatched bases: 2. CDR3 protein: CASSLGTGGNQPQHF. In nucleotides, the CDR3 is TGTGCCAGCAGCTTGGGGACAGGGGGTAATCAGCCCCAGCATTTT.

The chain employs TRBV5-1 and TRBJ2-3; unclear D gene. Germline V gene sequence: CDR1 SGHRS, CDR2 YFSETQ. V lost 4 bases, J lost 3 bases, and 3 bases lay in between. The CDR3 is 11 residues long. CDR3 loop: CASSLTDTQYF. DNA for the CDR3: TGCGCCAGCAGCCTGACAGATACGCAGTATTTT.

This clone came up a few times. This chain connects TRBV28 to TRBJ1-3, with 9 positions matching TRBD1. The CDR3 loop spans 15 amino acids. Trimming took 4 bases from V and 3 from J; bases not matched to a gene: 4. CDR1 is MDHEN, CDR2 SYDVKM, per germline. The CDR3 here is CASSSGTGFGNTIYF. The CDR3 nucleotides read TGTGCCAGCAGTTCCGGGACAGGGTTTGGAAACACCATATATTTT.

A few counts support this clone. The J gene is TRBJ2-5, the V gene TRBV11-2; no firm D call. The germline V gene has CDR1 SGHAT and CDR2 FQNNGV. Trimming removed 0 bases at V and 5 bases at J, with 10 bases between. The CDR3 runs to 14 residues. The CDR3 DNA sequence: TGTGCCAGCAGCTTAGATTTAGCCCACGAGACCCAGTACTTC. Translation gives CASSLDLAHETQYF.

The genes are TRBV2 and TRBJ2-5; no clear D gene. Germline CDR1 SNHLY, CDR2 FYNNEI. The CDR3 spans 11 residues. Trimming stripped 7 bases from V and 3 bases from J, with 6 bases between. The CDR3 DNA follows: TGTGCCAGCACCCGTAAAGAGACCCAGTACTTC. It is translated as CASTRKETQYF.

The rearrangement uses TRBV19 and TRBJ2-3; 7 bases align to TRBD2. Trimming cost V 7 bases and J 3 bases; bases outside gene matches: 10. In germline, CDR1 is LNHDA, CDR2 SQIVND (reference sequence). The CDR3 loop spans 15 amino acids. The CDR3 sequence: CASTAGLVLTDTQYF. DNA of the CDR3: TGTGCCAGTACTGCCGGACTAGTGCTGACAGATACGCAGTATTTT.

The V and J genes are TRBV9 and TRBJ2-1, with 10 positions matching TRBD2. The CDR3 sequence is 16 residues long. The ends lost 0 bases at V and 5 bases at J; junction bases unmatched: 5. Germline V gives CDR1 SGDLS, CDR2 YYNGEE. The CDR3 DNA sequence: TGTGCCAGCAGCGTAGGTCTAGCGGGAGATAACAATGAGCAGTTCTTC. Translated: CASSVGLAGDNNEQFF.

This clone was recorded a few times. The chain carries TRBV14 and TRBJ1-1; 7 bases match TRBD1. The germline V gene has CDR1 SGHDN and CDR2 FVKESK. J lost 1 base, V lost 0 bases, and 11 bases had no gene match. The CDR3 loop spans 18 amino acids. The CDR3 region has the DNA TGTGCCAGCAGCCAAGATAGGAGGAGGGGGCTGTCGAACACTGAAGCTTTCTTT. Residues: CASSQDRRRGLSNTEAFF.

This clone was counted a few times. The V call is TRBV9, the J call TRBJ1-5, with D uncertain. Between the trimmed V and J ends, which lost 4 bases and 5 bases, there was a span of 10 bases. In germline, CDR1 is SGDLS, CDR2 YYNGEE. This CDR3 is 13 amino acids long. The CDR3 here is CASSSTDYQPQHF. CDR3 nucleotide sequence: TGTGCCAGCAGCTCGACGGACTATCAGCCCCAGCATTTT.

The rearrangement joins TRBV15 to TRBJ2-7, with D possibly matching TRBD2 (6 bases). CDR1 is LNHNV and CDR2 is YYDKDF in the germline V gene (reference sequence). Trimming took off 1 base at V and 0 bases at J, with 13 bases between the two ends. The CDR3 is 16 amino acids. The CDR3 DNA is TGTGCCACCAGCAGAGTTGGGACCGGGAGCTCCTACGAGCAGTACTTC. The encoded protein is CATSRVGTGSSYEQYF.

There are a few counts of this clone. The V call is TRBV20-1, the J call TRBJ2-5; 7 positions agree with TRBD2. The CDR3 has 11 amino acids. V shed 8 bases, J shed 5 bases, and the junction held 5 bases outside the gene matches. The V gene's germline CDR1 is DFQATT and CDR2 SNEGSKA (reference sequence). As DNA, the CDR3 is TGCAGTAAGCGGGAAGTGGAGACCCAGTACTTC. Residues: CSKREVETQYF.

This clone was seen a few times. This chain joins TRBV28 and TRBJ2-1; tentative D call: TRBD1 (6 bases). Trimming took 4 bases from V and 3 from J, leaving 13 bases between them. CDR3 length equals 15 residues. The V gene's germline CDR1 is MDHEN and CDR2 SYDVKM. Here the CDR3 reads CASSSLGAGYNEQFF. CDR3 bases: TGTGCCAGCAGTTCTTTGGGGGCCGGCTACAATGAGCAGTTCTTC.

This clone occurred a few times. J is TRBJ2-1 and V is TRBV7-9; D may be TRBD1 (5 bases). In germline, CDR1 is SEHNR, CDR2 FQNEAQ (reference sequence). The CDR3 length is 13 residues. V was pared by 1 base and J by 8 bases, with 9 bases between. DNA for the CDR3: TGTGCCAGCAGCTTAGATAGGGGTGATGAGCAGTTCTTC. Translating it yields CASSLDRGDEQFF.